Reported below is one T cell receptor (beta chain). Its cognate antigen is unknown. This entry is derived from a study of cytomegalovirus exposure and HLA in healthy donors. Use of 60 Vbeta and 13 Jbeta primers characterized the PCR. In the study's own analysis: Later, 65 million to 90 million unique TCR beta chains were counted in an analysis, and roughly 10 million of them were shared. Some clones are missing from TCRdb's copy, which holds only in-frame ones; the method was immunoSEQ multiplex PCR. For V, J and clone size, that table is used; D and trimming come from the DNA. The ten most abundant clones cover about 6.1% of a sample with roughly 51,000 clones. Points from the study as a whole: Within a later analysis, the majority of CMV-associated TCR beta chains appeared HLA-restricted. Researchers counted some 150 TCR beta chains as cytomegalovirus-associated. Previously analyzed data showed that most TCR beta V segments were productive at a frequency of about 87% or about 30%.

Sample: PBMCs. The TCR was taken from a male donor in good health and CMV-seropositive.

The chain's CDR3 is CASSLVLLASYEQFF. The CDR3 DNA reads TGTGCCAGCAGCTTAGTTTTACTAGCGTCCTATGAGCAGTTCTTC. The chain carries TRBV7-2 and TRBJ2-1; TRBD2 aligns across 7 bases. The germline gives CDR1 SGHTA, CDR2 FQGNSA. The CDR3 sequence is 15 residues long. V was pared by 1 base and J by 8 bases, with 8 bases of the junction left unmatched.